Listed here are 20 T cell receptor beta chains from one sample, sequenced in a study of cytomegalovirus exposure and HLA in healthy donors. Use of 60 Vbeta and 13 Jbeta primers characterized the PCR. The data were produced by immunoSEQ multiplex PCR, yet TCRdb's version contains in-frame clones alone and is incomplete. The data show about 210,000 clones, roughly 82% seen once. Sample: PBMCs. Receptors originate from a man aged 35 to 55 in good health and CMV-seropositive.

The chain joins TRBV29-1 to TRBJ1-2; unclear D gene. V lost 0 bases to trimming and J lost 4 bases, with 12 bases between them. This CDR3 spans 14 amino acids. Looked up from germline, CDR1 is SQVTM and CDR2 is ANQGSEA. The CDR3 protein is CSVEDLRRSYGYTF. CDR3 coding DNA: TGCAGCGTTGAAGATCTTAGGCGGTCCTATGGCTACACCTTC.

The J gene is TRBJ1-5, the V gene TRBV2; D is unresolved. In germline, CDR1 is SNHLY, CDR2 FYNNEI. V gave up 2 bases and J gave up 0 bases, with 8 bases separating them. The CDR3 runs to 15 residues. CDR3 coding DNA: TGTGCCAGCAGTGAATCCCGGTATAGCAATCAGCCCCAGCATTTT. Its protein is CASSESRYSNQPQHF.

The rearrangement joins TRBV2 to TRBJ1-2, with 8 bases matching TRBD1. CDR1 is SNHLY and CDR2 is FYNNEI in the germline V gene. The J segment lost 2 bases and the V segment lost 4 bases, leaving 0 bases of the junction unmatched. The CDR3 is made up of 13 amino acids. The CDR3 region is CASSGQGNYGYTF. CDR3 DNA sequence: TGTGCCAGCAGTGGACAGGGGAACTATGGCTACACCTTC.

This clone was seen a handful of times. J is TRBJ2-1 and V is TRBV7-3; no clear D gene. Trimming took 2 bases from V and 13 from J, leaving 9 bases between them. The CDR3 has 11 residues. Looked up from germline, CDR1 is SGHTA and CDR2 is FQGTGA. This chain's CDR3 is CASSLGQVQFF. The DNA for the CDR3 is TGTGCCAGCAGCTTAGGTCAGGTACAGTTCTTC.

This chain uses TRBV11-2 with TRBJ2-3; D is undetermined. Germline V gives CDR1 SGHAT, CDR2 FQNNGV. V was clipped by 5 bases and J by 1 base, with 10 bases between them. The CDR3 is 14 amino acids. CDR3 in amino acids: CASSRLLRTDTQYF. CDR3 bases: TGTGCCAGCAGCCGTCTTCTCCGCACAGATACGCAGTATTTT.

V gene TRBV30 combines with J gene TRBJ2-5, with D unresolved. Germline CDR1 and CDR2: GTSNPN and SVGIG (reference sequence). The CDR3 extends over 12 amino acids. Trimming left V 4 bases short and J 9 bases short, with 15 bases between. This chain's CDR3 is CAWTLPGPAQYF. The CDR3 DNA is TGTGCCTGGACCTTACCGGGTCCAGCCCAGTACTTC.

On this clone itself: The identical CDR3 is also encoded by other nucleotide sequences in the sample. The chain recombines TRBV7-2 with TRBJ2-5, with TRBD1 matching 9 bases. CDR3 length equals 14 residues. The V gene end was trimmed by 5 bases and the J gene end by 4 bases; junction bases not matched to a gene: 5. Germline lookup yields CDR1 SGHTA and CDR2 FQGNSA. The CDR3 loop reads CASSTYRGRETQYF. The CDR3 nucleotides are TGTGCCAGCAGCACATACAGGGGGCGAGAGACCCAGTACTTC.

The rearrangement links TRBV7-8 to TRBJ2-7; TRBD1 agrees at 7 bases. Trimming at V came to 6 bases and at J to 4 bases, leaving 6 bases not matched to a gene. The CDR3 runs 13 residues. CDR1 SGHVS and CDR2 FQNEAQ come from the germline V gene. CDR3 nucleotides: TGTGCCAGCAGTTACGACAGGGTTTACGAGCAGTACGTC. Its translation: CASSYDRVYEQYV.

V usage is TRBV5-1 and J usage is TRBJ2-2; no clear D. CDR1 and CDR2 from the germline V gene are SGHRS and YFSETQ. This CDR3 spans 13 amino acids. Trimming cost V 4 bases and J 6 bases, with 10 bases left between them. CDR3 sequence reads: CASSQREAGELFF. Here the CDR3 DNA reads TGCGCCAGCAGCCAGCGCGAGGCCGGGGAGCTGTTTTTT.

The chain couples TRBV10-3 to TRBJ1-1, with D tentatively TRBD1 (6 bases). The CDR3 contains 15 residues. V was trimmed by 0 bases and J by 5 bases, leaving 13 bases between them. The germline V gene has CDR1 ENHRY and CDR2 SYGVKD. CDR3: CAISESGAGRTEAFF. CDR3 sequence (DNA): TGTGCCATCAGTGAGTCGGGGGCCGGGAGGACTGAAGCTTTCTTT.

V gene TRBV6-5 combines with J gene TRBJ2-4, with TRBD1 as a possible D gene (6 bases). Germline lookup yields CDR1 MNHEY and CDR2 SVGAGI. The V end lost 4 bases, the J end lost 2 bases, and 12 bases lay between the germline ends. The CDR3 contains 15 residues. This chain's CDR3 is CASSSLTGTKNIQYF. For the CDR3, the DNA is TGTGCCAGCAGTTCCCTGACAGGCACCAAAAACATTCAGTACTTC.

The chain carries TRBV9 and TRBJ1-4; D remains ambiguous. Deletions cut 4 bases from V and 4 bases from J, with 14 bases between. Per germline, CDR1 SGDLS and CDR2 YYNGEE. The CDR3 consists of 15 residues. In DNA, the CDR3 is TGTGCCAGCAGCCCGCGTGTGAACCGTAATGAAAAACTGTTTTTT. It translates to CASSPRVNRNEKLFF. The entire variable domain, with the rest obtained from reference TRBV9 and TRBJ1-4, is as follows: DSGVTQTPKHLITATGQRVTLRCSPRSGDLSVYWYQQSLDQGLQFLIQYYNGEERAKGNILERFSAQQFPDLHSELNLSSLELGDSALYFCASSPRVNRNEKLFFGSGTQLSVL.

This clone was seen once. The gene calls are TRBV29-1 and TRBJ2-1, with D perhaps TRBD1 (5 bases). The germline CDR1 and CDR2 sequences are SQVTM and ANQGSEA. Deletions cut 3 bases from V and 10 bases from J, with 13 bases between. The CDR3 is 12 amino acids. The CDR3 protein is CSVDVDSEEQFF. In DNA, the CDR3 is TGCAGCGTTGATGTAGACAGCGAGGAGCAGTTCTTC.

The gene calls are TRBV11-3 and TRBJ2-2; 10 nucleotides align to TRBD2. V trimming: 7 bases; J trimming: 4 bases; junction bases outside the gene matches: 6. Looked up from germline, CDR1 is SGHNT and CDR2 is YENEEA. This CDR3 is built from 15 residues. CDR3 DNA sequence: TGTGCCAGCACTAGCGGGAGTTTGGGCACCGGGGAGCTGTTTTTT. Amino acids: CASTSGSLGTGELFF.

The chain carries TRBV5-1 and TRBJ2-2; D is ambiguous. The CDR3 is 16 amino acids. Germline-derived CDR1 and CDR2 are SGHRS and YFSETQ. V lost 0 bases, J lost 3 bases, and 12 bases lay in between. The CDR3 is CASSLAASTDTGELFF. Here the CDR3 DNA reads TGCGCCAGCAGCTTGGCCGCGTCCACGGACACCGGGGAGCTGTTTTTT.

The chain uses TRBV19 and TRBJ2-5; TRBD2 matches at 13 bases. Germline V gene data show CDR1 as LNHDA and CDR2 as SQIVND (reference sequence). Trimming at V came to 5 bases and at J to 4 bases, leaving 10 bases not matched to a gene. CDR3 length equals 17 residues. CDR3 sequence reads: CASSAQTGTSGVETQYF. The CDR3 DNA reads TGTGCCAGTAGTGCACAGACCGGGACTAGCGGGGTAGAGACCCAGTACTTC.

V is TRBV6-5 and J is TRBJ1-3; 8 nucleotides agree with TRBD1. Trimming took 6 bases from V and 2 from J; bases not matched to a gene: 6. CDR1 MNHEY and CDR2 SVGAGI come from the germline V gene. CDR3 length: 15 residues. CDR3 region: CASSQTGGTGNTIYF. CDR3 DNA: TGTGCCAGCAGCCAAACAGGGGGAACTGGAAACACCATATATTTT.

The CDR3 nucleotides read TGTGCCCATGGGGGGGGGCCCTACGAGCAGTACTTC. The encoded protein is CAHGGGPYEQYF. The chain couples TRBV6-1 to TRBJ2-7; D is possibly TRBD2 (7 bases). CDR3 length equals 12 residues. Germline values: CDR1 MNHNS, CDR2 SASEGT. V lost 11 bases to trimming and J lost 2 bases, with 13 bases between them.

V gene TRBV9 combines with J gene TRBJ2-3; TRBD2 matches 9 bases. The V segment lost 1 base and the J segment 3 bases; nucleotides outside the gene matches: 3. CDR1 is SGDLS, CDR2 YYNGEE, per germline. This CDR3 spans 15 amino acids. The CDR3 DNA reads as TGTGCCAGCAGCGTAATTAGCGGGAGTACAGATACGCAGTATTTT. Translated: CASSVISGSTDTQYF. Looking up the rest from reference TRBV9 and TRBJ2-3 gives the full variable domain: DSGVTQTPKHLITATGQRVTLRCSPRSGDLSVYWYQQSLDQGLQFLIQYYNGEERAKGNILERFSAQQFPDLHSELNLSSLELGDSALYFCASSVISGSTDTQYFGPGTRLTVL.

This CDR3 reads CASSGSGSPNTGELFF. CDR3 coding DNA: TGTGCCAGCAGCGGGAGCGGGAGCCCCAACACCGGGGAGCTGTTTTTT. The rearrangement joins TRBV7-3 to TRBJ2-2; 8 positions match TRBD2. The V gene end was trimmed by 5 bases and the J gene end by 2 bases; junction bases not matched to a gene: 7. Germline V gene sequence: CDR1 SGHTA, CDR2 FQGTGA. The CDR3 covers 16 residues.